These 29 T cell receptor beta chains were sequenced from one sample in a study of blood T cell repertoires in COVID-19. This table comes from immunoSEQ multiplex PCR, and its TCRdb copy is limited to in-frame clones, with some not included. The sample holds about 120,000 clones, approximately 87% seen once. The sequenced sample consisted of peripheral blood. These receptors came from a woman in her seventies with acute or convalescent COVID-19.

This chain links TRBV5-1 with TRBJ2-1; D may be TRBD2 (5 bases). The CDR3 length is 13 residues. Between the trimmed V and J ends, which lost 1 base and 7 bases, there was a span of 9 bases. CDR1 is SGHRS, CDR2 YFSETQ, per germline. CDR3 DNA sequence: TGCGCCAGCAGCTTGACCACGGGAAATGAGCAGTTCTTC. Residues: CASSLTTGNEQFF.

The rearrangement links TRBV15 to TRBJ2-6, with D possibly TRBD1 on 6 matching bases. Germline assignment: CDR1 LNHNV and CDR2 YYDKDF (reference sequence). The V end was cut by 1 base, the J end by 2 bases, with 12 bases between. CDR3 size: 17 residues. The CDR3 DNA is TGTGCCACCAGCAGAGGGAAAACAGGGACTGGGGCCAACGTCCTGACTTTC. Translated: CATSRGKTGTGANVLTF.

The gene calls are TRBV3-1 (or the pseudogene TRBV3-2) and TRBJ1-2; D is unresolved. The CDR3 contains 15 residues. V was cut by 4 bases and J by 2 bases, with 14 bases left in between. Germline-derived CDR1 and CDR2 are LGHDT and YNNKEL (reference sequence). The CDR3 sequence is CASSRTEAKNYGYTF. Written as DNA, the CDR3 is TGTGCCAGCAGCCGGACGGAGGCAAAAAACTATGGCTACACCTTC.

V is TRBV7-9 and J is TRBJ1-5, with a possible D match to TRBD1 (5 bases). The CDR3 sequence is 13 residues long. Germline loops: CDR1 SEHNR, CDR2 FQNEAQ (reference sequence). V lost 2 bases to trimming and J lost 11 bases, with 13 bases between them. In DNA, the CDR3 is TGTGCCAGCAGCTTAAATCCGGACAAAGCCCAGCATTTT. Amino acids: CASSLNPDKAQHF. Complete variable domain (other parts from reference TRBV7-9 and TRBJ1-5): DTGVSQNPRHKITKRGQNVTFRCDPISEHNRLYWYRQTLGQGPEFLTYFQNEAQLEKSRLLSDRFSAERPKGSFSTLEIQRTEQGDSAMYLCASSLNPDKAQHFGDGTRLSIL.

V usage is TRBV2 and J usage is TRBJ2-5; D possibly corresponds to TRBD1 (6 bases). The CDR3 is 14 amino acids. With 6 bases removed from V and 0 bases from J, the gap between germline ends came to 11 bases. CDR1 is SNHLY, CDR2 FYNNEI, per germline. CDR3 in DNA: TGTGCCAGCAGACTCGACAGGTACCAAGAGACCCAGTACTTC. Translating it yields CASRLDRYQETQYF.

V is TRBV28 and J is TRBJ1-4; the D gene is possibly TRBD1 (6 bases). The length of the CDR3 is 12 residues. V was shortened by 8 bases and J by 7 bases, with 11 bases between the two germline ends. Germline-derived CDR1 and CDR2 are MDHEN and SYDVKM. The CDR3, as DNA: TGTGCCAGCGGTCGGGGGGCTGAAAAACTGTTTTTT. Amino acids: CASGRGAEKLFF.

The J gene is TRBJ2-7, the V gene TRBV28, with 8 bases lining up with TRBD1. The CDR3 sequence is 15 residues long. From germline, CDR1 is MDHEN and CDR2 SYDVKM. V dropped 6 bases and J dropped 1; count of bases not matched to a gene: 8. The CDR3, as DNA: TGTGCCAGCAGCGACGGGACAGGACTATCCTACGAGCAGTACTTC. This translates into CASSDGTGLSYEQYF.

CDR3 protein: CAWSARQAASTDTQYF. For the CDR3, the DNA is TGTGCCTGGAGCGCCCGACAGGCTGCTAGCACAGATACGCAGTATTTT. The chain recombines TRBV30 with TRBJ2-3; possible D gene TRBD1, 6 bases. The ends were cut back, 3 bases at V and 0 bases at J, with 16 bases in the middle. Germline values: CDR1 GTSNPN, CDR2 SVGIG (reference sequence). CDR3 length equals 16 residues.

This clone appeared once. The V call is TRBV30, the J call TRBJ1-5, with D maybe TRBD1 (6 bases). This CDR3 has 16 residues. Between the trimmed V and J ends, which lost 1 base and 1 base, there was a span of 14 bases. Germline V gives CDR1 GTSNPN, CDR2 SVGIG (reference sequence). The CDR3 sequence: CAWSASRTVSNQPQHF. The CDR3 DNA is TGTGCCTGGAGTGCGTCCCGGACAGTAAGCAATCAGCCCCAGCATTTT.

The rearrangement links TRBV20-1 to TRBJ1-1; a possible D gene is TRBD1 (5 bases). There are 13 residues in the CDR3. Germline-derived CDR1 and CDR2 are DFQATT and SNEGSKA (reference sequence). V was trimmed by 3 bases and J by 1 base, leaving 9 bases between them. This chain's CDR3 is CSASLQENTEAFF. The CDR3 DNA reads TGCAGTGCTAGTCTACAGGAGAACACTGAAGCTTTCTTT.

The V gene is TRBV30, the J gene TRBJ2-3; the match to TRBD1 covers 7 bases. The germline gives CDR1 GTSNPN, CDR2 SVGIG (reference sequence). This CDR3 spans 15 amino acids. V was clipped by 1 base and J by 5 bases; unmatched bases: 9. CDR3 sequence reads: CAWSAQVQGLDTQYF. CDR3 sequence (DNA): TGTGCCTGGAGTGCCCAAGTACAGGGGTTAGATACGCAGTATTTT.

The J gene is TRBJ1-2, the V gene TRBV28; D perhaps matches TRBD1 (6 bases). CDR1 and CDR2 (germline): MDHEN, SYDVKM. This CDR3 spans 14 amino acids. V shed 4 bases and J shed 4 bases, with 13 bases lying between them. CDR3: CASSSEQGSYGYTF. CDR3 bases: TGTGCCAGCAGTTCAGAACAGGGTAGCTATGGCTACACCTTC.

This clone showed up just once. CDR3 protein: CASSLGGHSTDTQYF. CDR3 in DNA: TGCGCCAGCAGCTTGGGGGGCCATAGCACAGATACGCAGTATTTT. The rearrangement links TRBV5-1 to TRBJ2-3; D may be TRBD1 (5 bases). The germline gives CDR1 SGHRS, CDR2 YFSETQ. The germline V and J ends were trimmed by 0 bases and 0 bases, with 8 bases remaining between them. CDR3 length equals 15 residues. The full variable domain, rest sourced from reference TRBV5-1 and TRBJ2-3, is KAGVTQTPRYLIKTRGQQVTLSCSPISGHRSVSWYQQTPGQGLQFLFEYFSETQRNKGNFPGRFSGRQFSNSRSEMNVSTLELGDSALYLCASSLGGHSTDTQYFGPGTRLTVL.

This clone was seen just once. This chain links TRBV19 with TRBJ2-5; 8 positions match TRBD2. There are 14 residues in the CDR3. Germline CDR1 and CDR2: LNHDA and SQIVND (reference sequence). V gave up 7 bases and J gave up 5 bases; unmatched junction bases: 9. DNA for the CDR3: TGTGCCAGTAAGATCGGACTAGCAAGCGAGACCCAGTACTTC. Protein sequence: CASKIGLASETQYF. Complete variable domain (other parts from reference TRBV19 and TRBJ2-5): DGGITQSPKYLFRKEGQNVTLSCEQNLNHDAMYWYRQDPGQGLRLIYYSQIVNDFQKGDIAEGYSVSREKKESFPLTVTSAQKNPTAFYLCASKIGLASETQYFGPGTRLLVL.

This sequence joins TRBV28 and TRBJ1-5; D unclear. The germline CDR1 and CDR2 sequences are MDHEN and SYDVKM. V lost 6 bases and J 8 bases, leaving 11 bases between the germline ends. CDR3 size: 12 residues. CDR3 region: CASSHLAEPQHF. CDR3 nucleotides: TGTGCCAGCAGCCACCTAGCCGAGCCCCAGCATTTT.

This chain connects TRBV7-9 to TRBJ1-4; no definite D call. V dropped 1 base and J dropped 10 bases, with 7 bases sitting between them. Per the germline V gene, CDR1 is SEHNR and CDR2 is FQNEAQ (reference sequence). The CDR3 spans 12 residues. The CDR3 loop reads CASSLGRAKLFF. The CDR3 DNA follows: TGTGCCAGCAGCTTAGGGAGGGCAAAACTGTTTTTT.

The chain carries TRBV27 and TRBJ1-2; tentatively, D is TRBD1 (5 bases). Germline V lookup: CDR1 MNHEY, CDR2 SMNVEV (reference sequence). The CDR3 is 13 amino acids. The germline V and J ends were trimmed by 6 bases and 2 bases, with 10 bases remaining between them. The CDR3 here is CASRSDINYGYTF. The CDR3 nucleotides are TGTGCCAGCAGATCGGACATCAACTATGGCTACACCTTC.

J is TRBJ1-4 and V is TRBV2; 12 bases map to TRBD1. Looked up from germline, CDR1 is SNHLY and CDR2 is FYNNEI. CDR3 length equals 17 residues. Unmatched junction bases numbered 15, after V lost 8 bases and J lost 8 bases. CDR3 residues: CASQAGTGGAYGEKLFF. DNA for the CDR3: TGTGCCAGCCAGGCCGGGACAGGGGGCGCGTATGGAGAAAAACTGTTTTTT.

V gene TRBV6-5 combines with J gene TRBJ1-2; the match to TRBD1 covers 10 bases. The V and J ends lost 6 bases and 10 bases, in that order; junction bases with no gene match: 5. The CDR3 has 12 amino acids. Germline V gene lookup returns CDR1 MNHEY and CDR2 SVGAGI. The CDR3 here is CASSLDRGDYTF. Written as DNA, the CDR3 is TGTGCCAGCAGCCTGGACAGGGGGGACTACACCTTC.

The chain carries TRBV5-1 and TRBJ2-7; 10 bases line up with TRBD2. Looked up from germline, CDR1 is SGHRS and CDR2 is YFSETQ. The CDR3 runs to 14 residues. Trimming took 3 bases from V and 1 from J; bases not matched to a gene: 1. The CDR3 loop reads CASSSTSGSYEQYF. In DNA, the CDR3 is TGCGCCAGCAGCTCGACTAGCGGGTCCTACGAGCAGTACTTC.

This clone turned up a few times. The chain recombines TRBV7-3 with TRBJ1-2, with a tentative D call TRBD1 (6 bases). Trimming took off 0 bases at V and 8 bases at J, with 10 bases between the two ends. The germline V gene has CDR1 SGHTA and CDR2 FQGTGA. CDR3 length: 13 residues. This chain's CDR3 is CASSLTGGEGYTF. CDR3 DNA sequence: TGTGCCAGCAGCTTAACAGGGGGTGAAGGCTACACCTTC.

The chain uses TRBV18 and TRBJ1-1; 9 bases are shared with TRBD1. This CDR3 has 14 residues. Looked up from germline, CDR1 is KGHSH and CDR2 is LQKENI. Germline trimming cut 5 bases from V and 3 bases from J; bases unmatched to any gene: 4. CDR3 protein: CASSSGQGDTEAFF. The CDR3 DNA reads TGTGCCAGCTCATCGGGACAGGGCGACACTGAAGCTTTCTTT.

The V call is TRBV7-9, the J call TRBJ1-2, with 11 bases matching TRBD1. The CDR3 spans 13 residues. Trimming cost V 5 bases and J 7 bases; bases outside gene matches: 3. The germline CDR1 and CDR2 sequences are SEHNR and FQNEAQ (reference sequence). CDR3 in DNA: TGTGCCAGCAGCGCTGGGACAGGGGGTGGCTACACCTTC. Translating gives CASSAGTGGGYTF. Full variable domain (rest looked up from reference TRBV7-9 and TRBJ1-2): DTGVSQNPRHKITKRGQNVTFRCDPISEHNRLYWYRQTLGQGPEFLTYFQNEAQLEKSRLLSDRFSAERPKGSFSTLEIQRTEQGDSAMYLCASSAGTGGGYTFGSGTRLTVV.

The V call is TRBV5-1, the J call TRBJ2-2; tentatively, D is TRBD2 (6 bases). The CDR3 runs 15 residues. The V gene's germline CDR1 is SGHRS and CDR2 YFSETQ. Trimming took 2 bases from V and 3 from J, leaving 11 bases between them. CDR3 protein: CASSFGGPYTGELFF. CDR3 coding DNA: TGCGCCAGCAGCTTCGGAGGGCCTTACACCGGGGAGCTGTTTTTT.

V gene TRBV27 combines with J gene TRBJ1-1; 7 bases map to TRBD1. V gave up 4 bases and J gave up 0 bases; unmatched junction bases: 8. CDR3 length: 16 amino acids. Germline V gene sequence: CDR1 MNHEY, CDR2 SMNVEV (reference sequence). CDR3 sequence reads: CASSSWTGNMNTEAFF. CDR3 DNA: TGTGCCAGCAGTTCCTGGACAGGAAACATGAACACTGAAGCTTTCTTT.

Comments on this clone: Sequence at one end of the junction differs from germline and may be a read error. The genes are TRBV12-5 and TRBJ1-4, with 9 bases fitting TRBD1. The V gene's germline CDR1 is LGHNT and CDR2 FRNRAP. This CDR3 is 14 amino acids long. The CDR3 DNA reads as TGTGCTAGTGGATTGGGACAGGGACGTGAAAAACTGTTTTTT. This codes for CASGLGQGREKLFF.

The CDR3 DNA reads as TGTGCCAGCAGCCAAGATAGTGGGACAGGGGCGCTCCCCTACGAGCAGTACTTC. It specifies CASSQDSGTGALPYEQYF. V gene TRBV3-1 (or the pseudogene TRBV3-2) combines with J gene TRBJ2-7, with 10 bases fitting TRBD1. V lost 0 bases, J lost 2 bases, and 10 bases stayed unmatched. The CDR3 contains 18 residues. Germline V gene data show CDR1 as LGHDT and CDR2 as YNNKEL (reference sequence).

The V call is TRBV5-1, the J call TRBJ1-6, with 8 bases identical to TRBD1. Germline loops: CDR1 SGHRS, CDR2 YFSETQ. The CDR3 consists of 15 residues. V trimming: 0 bases; J trimming: 5 bases; junction bases outside the gene matches: 1. The CDR3 reads CASSLVDRDNSPLHF. The CDR3 coding sequence is TGCGCCAGCAGCTTGGTGGACAGGGATAATTCACCCCTCCACTTT.

The rearrangement uses TRBV28 and TRBJ1-2, with D possibly matching TRBD1 (6 bases). CDR1 MDHEN and CDR2 SYDVKM come from the germline V gene. Trimming removed 6 bases from V and 3 bases from J, with 14 bases in between. The CDR3 loop spans 14 amino acids. The CDR3 reads CASRPPGQHYGYTF. DNA of the CDR3: TGTGCCAGCAGGCCTCCGGGACAACACTATGGCTACACCTTC.